The 12 T cell receptor beta chains below come from one sample, sequenced in a study of T-cell memory formation after mild COVID-19. TCRdb re-derived calls from the 5' RACE reads in MiXCR, one entry per CDR3 protein. In the table there are around 150,000 distinct CDR3 sequences, roughly 31% of which are singletons. The sample taken for sequencing was PBMCs or a T cell subset sorted from them (not recorded which). The origin of the receptors is an adult woman who had mild COVID-19 (a few samples of this study predate the infection). Cell type and time point are not known.

V is TRBV13 and J is TRBJ2-2; TRBD2 agrees at 11 bases. V was pared by 7 bases and J by 4 bases, with 14 bases of the junction left unmatched. Germline V gene lookup returns CDR1 PRHDT and CDR2 FYEKMQ (reference sequence). The CDR3 has 18 residues. The CDR3 is CASTEMGLAGGGTGELFF. The CDR3, as DNA: TGTGCCAGCACAGAGATGGGGCTAGCGGGAGGAGGCACCGGGGAGCTGTTTTTT.

The V and J genes are TRBV20-1 and TRBJ1-4; TRBD1 might be the D (5 bases). In germline, CDR1 is DFQATT, CDR2 SNEGSKA (reference sequence). This CDR3 has 16 residues. Trimming pared 0 bases from V and 7 bases from J, leaving 18 bases between. The CDR3 region has the DNA TGCAGTGCTAGAGATTCCCGTGGGATCGGGGGTGAAAAACTGTTTTTT. This codes for CSARDSRGIGGEKLFF.

This clonotype was recorded many times. The chain combines TRBV18 with TRBJ2-5; D unclear. From germline, CDR1 is KGHSH and CDR2 LQKENI. V was shortened by 8 bases and J by 2 bases, with 6 bases between the two germline ends. The CDR3 sequence is 11 residues long. The CDR3 coding sequence is TGTGCCAGCAGCCCTCAAGAGACCCAGTACTTC. Translating gives CASSPQETQYF.

This clonotype was recorded once. The chain joins TRBV12-3 or TRBV12-4 to TRBJ2-1, with TRBD2 matching over 12 bases. V shed 5 bases, J shed 1 base, and the junction held 6 bases outside the gene matches. The CDR3 totals 17 residues. CDR3 region: CASSRLGTSGSYNEQFF. The DNA for the CDR3 is TGTGCCAGCAGTCGCCTCGGGACTAGCGGGTCCTACAATGAGCAGTTCTTC.

This clonotype was picked up a small number of times. The chain combines TRBV7-2 with TRBJ2-7; possibly TRBD1 for D (6 bases). CDR3 length equals 14 residues. Germline V lookup: CDR1 SGHTA, CDR2 FQGNSA. V lost 1 base, J lost 1 base, and 8 bases lay in between. Written as DNA, the CDR3 is TGTGCCAGCAGCTTAGTCGGGACATCCTACGAGCAGTACTTC. Amino acids: CASSLVGTSYEQYF.

This clonotype was counted a few times. CDR3 in amino acids: CASSPRGFSNSPLHF. The CDR3 DNA is TGTGCCAGCAGTCCCAGGGGTTTTTCTAATTCACCCCTCCACTTT. The V gene is TRBV25-1, the J gene TRBJ1-6; TRBD1 might be the D (6 bases). Germline CDR1 MGHDK, CDR2 SYGVNS. This CDR3 is 15 amino acids long. Trimming removed 5 bases from V and 6 bases from J, with 14 bases in between.

V and J are TRBV6-5 and TRBJ1-1, with D tentatively TRBD1 (6 bases). The CDR3 runs to 15 residues. V lost 2 bases to trimming and J lost 11 bases, with 21 bases between them. The V gene's germline CDR1 is MNHEY and CDR2 SVGAGI. In DNA, the CDR3 is TGTGCCAGCAGTTACGGTGGACAGTTCTTCAGCGGGGCTTTCTTT. It is translated as CASSYGGQFFSGAFF.

This chain uses TRBV7-2 with TRBJ2-7; TRBD2 matches at 7 bases. V was clipped by 4 bases and J by 4 bases; unmatched bases: 16. The CDR3 loop spans 17 amino acids. From germline, CDR1 is SGHTA and CDR2 FQGNSA. The CDR3 is CASSSRDYPTISYEQYF. In DNA, the CDR3 is TGTGCCAGCAGCTCCCGGGACTATCCTACAATTTCTTACGAGCAGTACTTC. Complete variable domain (other parts from reference TRBV7-2 and TRBJ2-7): GAGVSQSPSNKVTEKGKDVELRCDPISGHTALYWYRQSLGQGLEFLIYFQGNSAPDKSGLPSDRFSAERTGGSVSTLTIQRTQQEDSAVYLCASSSRDYPTISYEQYFGPGTRLTVT.

The rearrangement links TRBV4-1 to TRBJ2-1; TRBD1 agrees at 8 bases. Trimming at V came to 1 base and at J to 4 bases, leaving 12 bases not matched to a gene. CDR1 MGHRA and CDR2 YSYEKL come from the germline V gene. The CDR3 covers 18 residues. This CDR3 reads CASSQGGQGASGYNEQFF. The CDR3 bases are TGCGCCAGCAGCCAAGGAGGACAGGGAGCCTCGGGGTACAATGAGCAGTTCTTC.

This clonotype was detected ten times or more. This sequence joins TRBV12-3 or TRBV12-4 and TRBJ2-7; tentative D call: TRBD2 (6 bases). Trimming stripped 3 bases from V and 2 bases from J, with 17 bases between. The CDR3 has 16 amino acids. The CDR3 nucleotides are TGTGCCAGCAGTTTGGAAGTGGGAGGTCCTACCTACGAGCAGTACTTC. This encodes CASSLEVGGPTYEQYF.

V gene TRBV5-1 combines with J gene TRBJ2-5, with a possible D match to TRBD1 (5 bases). The V end lost 0 bases, the J end lost 3 bases, and 12 bases lay between the germline ends. The CDR3 covers 15 residues. Germline V gene sequence: CDR1 SGHRS, CDR2 YFSETQ. In DNA, the CDR3 is TGCGCCAGCAGCTTGGGGGGTTGGGGCGAAGAGACCCAGTACTTC. Translating it yields CASSLGGWGEETQYF.

This clonotype was observed many times. The chain joins TRBV5-5 to TRBJ1-2; 7 nucleotides line up with TRBD1. The V and J ends lost 6 bases and 2 bases, in that order; junction bases with no gene match: 7. Germline loops: CDR1 SGHKS, CDR2 YYEKEE (reference sequence). The CDR3 runs 14 residues. Here the CDR3 reads CASIRQGTNYGYTF. The CDR3 bases are TGTGCCAGCATCCGACAGGGAACCAACTATGGCTACACCTTC.